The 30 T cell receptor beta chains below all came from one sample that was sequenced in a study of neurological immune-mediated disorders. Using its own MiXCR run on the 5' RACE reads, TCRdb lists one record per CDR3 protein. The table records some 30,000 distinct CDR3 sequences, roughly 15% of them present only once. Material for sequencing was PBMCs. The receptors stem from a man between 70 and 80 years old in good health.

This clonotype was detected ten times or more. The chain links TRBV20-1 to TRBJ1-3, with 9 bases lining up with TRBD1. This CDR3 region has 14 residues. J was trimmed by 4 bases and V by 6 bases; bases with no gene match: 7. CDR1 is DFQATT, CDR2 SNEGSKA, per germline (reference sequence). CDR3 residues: CSAPDRGGGNTIYF. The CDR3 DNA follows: TGCAGTGCCCCGGACAGGGGAGGCGGAAACACCATATATTTT.

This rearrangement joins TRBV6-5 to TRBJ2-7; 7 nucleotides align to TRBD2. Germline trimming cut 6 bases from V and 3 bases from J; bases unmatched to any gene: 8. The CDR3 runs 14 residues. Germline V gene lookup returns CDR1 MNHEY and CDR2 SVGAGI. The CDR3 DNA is TGTGCCAGCAGGAGGGCGGGGGAAGGCTACGAGCAGTACTTC. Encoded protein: CASRRAGEGYEQYF.

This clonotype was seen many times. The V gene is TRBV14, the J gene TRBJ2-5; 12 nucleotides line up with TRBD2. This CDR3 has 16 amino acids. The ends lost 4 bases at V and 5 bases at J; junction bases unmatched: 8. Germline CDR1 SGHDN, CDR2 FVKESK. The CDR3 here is CASSPLLAGGLETQYF. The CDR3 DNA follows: TGTGCCAGCAGCCCGCTGCTAGCGGGGGGGCTGGAGACCCAGTACTTC.

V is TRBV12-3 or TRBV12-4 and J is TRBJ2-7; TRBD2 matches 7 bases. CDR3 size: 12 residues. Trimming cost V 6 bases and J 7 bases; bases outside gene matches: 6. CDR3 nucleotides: TGTGCCAGCAGGTTCTCCGGGAGGGAGCAGTACTTC. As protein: CASRFSGREQYF.

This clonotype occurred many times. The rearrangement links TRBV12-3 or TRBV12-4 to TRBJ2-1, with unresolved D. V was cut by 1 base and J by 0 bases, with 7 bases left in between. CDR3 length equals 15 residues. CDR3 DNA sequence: TGTGCCAGCAGTTTAGGGGCTAACTCCTACAATGAGCAGTTCTTC. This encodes CASSLGANSYNEQFF.

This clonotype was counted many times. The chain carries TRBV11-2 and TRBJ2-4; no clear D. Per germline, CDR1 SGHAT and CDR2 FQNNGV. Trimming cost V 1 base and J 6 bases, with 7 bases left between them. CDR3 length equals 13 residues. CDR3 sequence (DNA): TGTGCCAGCAGCTTAGCCATCAGAAACATTCAGTACTTC. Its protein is CASSLAIRNIQYF.

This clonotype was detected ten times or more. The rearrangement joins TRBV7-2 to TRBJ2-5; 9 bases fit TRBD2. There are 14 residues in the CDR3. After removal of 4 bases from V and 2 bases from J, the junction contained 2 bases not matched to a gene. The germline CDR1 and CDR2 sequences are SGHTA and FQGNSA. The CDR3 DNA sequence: TGTGCCAGCAGCTACACTAGCGGGCAAGAGACCCAGTACTTC. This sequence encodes CASSYTSGQETQYF. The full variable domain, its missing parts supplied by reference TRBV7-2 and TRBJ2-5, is GAGVSQSPSNKVTEKGKDVELRCDPISGHTALYWYRQSLGQGLEFLIYFQGNSAPDKSGLPSDRFSAERTGGSVSTLTIQRTQQEDSAVYLCASSYTSGQETQYFGPGTRLLVL.

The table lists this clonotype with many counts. CDR3 bases: TGTGCCAGCTCACCACTACGGGGGTCGACCACAGATACGCAGTATTTT. Its translation: CASSPLRGSTTDTQYF. The chain combines TRBV18 with TRBJ2-3; a possible D gene is TRBD2 (6 bases). V lost 1 base, J lost 2 bases, and 13 bases lay in between. The CDR3 runs 16 residues. Germline V lookup: CDR1 KGHSH, CDR2 LQKENI.

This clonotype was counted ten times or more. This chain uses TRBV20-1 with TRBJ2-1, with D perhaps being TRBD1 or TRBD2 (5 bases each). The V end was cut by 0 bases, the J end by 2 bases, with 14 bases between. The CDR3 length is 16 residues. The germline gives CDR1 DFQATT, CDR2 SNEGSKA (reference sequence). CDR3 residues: CSARDLRTGPYNEQFF. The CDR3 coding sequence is TGCAGTGCTAGAGATCTAAGGACGGGGCCCTACAATGAGCAGTTCTTC.

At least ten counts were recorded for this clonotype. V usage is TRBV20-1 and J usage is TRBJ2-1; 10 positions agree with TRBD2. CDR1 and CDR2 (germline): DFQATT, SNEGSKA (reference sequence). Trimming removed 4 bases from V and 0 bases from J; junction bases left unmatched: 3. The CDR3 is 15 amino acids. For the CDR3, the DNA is TGCAGTGCTACTAGCGGGGGCCTCTCCTACAATGAGCAGTTCTTC. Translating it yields CSATSGGLSYNEQFF.

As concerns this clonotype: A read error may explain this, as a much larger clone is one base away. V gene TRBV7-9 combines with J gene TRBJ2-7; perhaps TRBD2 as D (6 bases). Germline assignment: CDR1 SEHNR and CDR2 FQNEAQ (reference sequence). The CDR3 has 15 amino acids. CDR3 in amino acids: CDSSPSGRQREEQYF. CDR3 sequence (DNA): TGTGACAGCAGCCCCTCTGGACGCCAACGGGAGGAGCAGTACTTC.

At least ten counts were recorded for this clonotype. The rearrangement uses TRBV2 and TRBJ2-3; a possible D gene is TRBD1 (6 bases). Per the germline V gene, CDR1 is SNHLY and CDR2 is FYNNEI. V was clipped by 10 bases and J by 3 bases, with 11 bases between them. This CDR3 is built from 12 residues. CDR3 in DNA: TGTGCCACCACAAGGGGGACAGATACGCAGTATTTT. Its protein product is CATTRGTDTQYF.

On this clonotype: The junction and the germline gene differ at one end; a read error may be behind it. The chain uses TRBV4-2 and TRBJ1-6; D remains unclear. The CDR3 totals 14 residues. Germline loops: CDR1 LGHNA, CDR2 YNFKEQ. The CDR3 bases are TGTGCCAGCAGCCAAAAGGGAGATAATTTACCCCTCCACTTT. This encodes CASSQKGDNLPLHF.

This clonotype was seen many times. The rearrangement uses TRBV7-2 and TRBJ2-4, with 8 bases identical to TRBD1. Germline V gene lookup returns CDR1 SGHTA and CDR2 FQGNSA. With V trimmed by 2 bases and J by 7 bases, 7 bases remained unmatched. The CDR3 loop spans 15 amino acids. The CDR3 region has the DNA TGTGCCAGCAGCTTACAGTCAGGGGGCAAGAACATTCAGTACTTC. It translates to CASSLQSGGKNIQYF. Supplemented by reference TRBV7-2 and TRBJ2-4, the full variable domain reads GAGVSQSPSNKVTEKGKDVELRCDPISGHTALYWYRQSLGQGLEFLIYFQGNSAPDKSGLPSDRFSAERTGGSVSTLTIQRTQQEDSAVYLCASSLQSGGKNIQYFGAGTRLSVL.

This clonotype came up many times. The CDR3 region is CASSSQLIGGNGFF. The CDR3 DNA follows: TGTGCCAGCAGCAGCCAGTTAATTGGGGGGAATGGGTTCTTC. The chain joins TRBV21-1 to TRBJ2-1; the table calls TRBD1, which could not be checked here. TRBV21-1 is shown as a pseudogene. The CDR3 is 14 amino acids.

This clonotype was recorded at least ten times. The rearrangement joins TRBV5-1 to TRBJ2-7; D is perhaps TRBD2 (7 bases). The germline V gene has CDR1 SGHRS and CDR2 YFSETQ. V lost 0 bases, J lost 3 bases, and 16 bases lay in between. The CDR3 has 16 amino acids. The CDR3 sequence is CASSLDGGADNYEQYF. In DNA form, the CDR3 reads TGCGCCAGCAGCTTGGATGGGGGGGCTGACAACTACGAGCAGTACTTC. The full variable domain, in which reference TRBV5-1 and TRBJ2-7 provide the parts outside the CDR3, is KAGVTQTPRYLIKTRGQQVTLSCSPISGHRSVSWYQQTPGQGLQFLFEYFSETQRNKGNFPGRFSGRQFSNSRSEMNVSTLELGDSALYLCASSLDGGADNYEQYFGPGTRLTVT.

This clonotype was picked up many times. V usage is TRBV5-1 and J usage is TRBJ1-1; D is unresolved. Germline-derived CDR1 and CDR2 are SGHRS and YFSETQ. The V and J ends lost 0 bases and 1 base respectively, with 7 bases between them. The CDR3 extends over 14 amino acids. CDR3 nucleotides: TGCGCCAGCAGCTTGGTACACTCGAACACTGAAGCTTTCTTT. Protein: CASSLVHSNTEAFF.

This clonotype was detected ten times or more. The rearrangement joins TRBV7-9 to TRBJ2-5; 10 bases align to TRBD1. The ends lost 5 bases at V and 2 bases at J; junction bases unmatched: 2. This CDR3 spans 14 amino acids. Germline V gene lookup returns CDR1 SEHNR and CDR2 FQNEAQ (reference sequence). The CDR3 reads CASSPGQGQETQYF. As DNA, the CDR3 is TGTGCCAGCAGCCCGGGACAGGGGCAAGAGACCCAGTACTTC. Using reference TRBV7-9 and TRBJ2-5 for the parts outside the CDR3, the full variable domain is DTGVSQNPRHKITKRGQNVTFRCDPISEHNRLYWYRQTLGQGPEFLTYFQNEAQLEKSRLLSDRFSAERPKGSFSTLEIQRTEQGDSAMYLCASSPGQGQETQYFGPGTRLLVL.

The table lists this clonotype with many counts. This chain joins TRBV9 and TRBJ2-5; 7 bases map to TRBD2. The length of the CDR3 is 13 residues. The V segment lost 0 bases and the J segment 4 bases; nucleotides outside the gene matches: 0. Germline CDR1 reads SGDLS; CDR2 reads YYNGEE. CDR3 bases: TGTGCCAGCAGCGTAGAGCGGGGAGAGACCCAGTACTTC. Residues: CASSVERGETQYF.

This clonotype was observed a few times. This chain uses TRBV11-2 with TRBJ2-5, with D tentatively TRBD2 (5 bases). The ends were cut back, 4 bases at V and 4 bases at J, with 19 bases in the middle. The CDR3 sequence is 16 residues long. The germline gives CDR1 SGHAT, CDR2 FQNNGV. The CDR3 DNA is TGTGCCAGCAGCTCCCACACGGGGATTGATGGAGAGACCCAGTACTTC. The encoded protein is CASSSHTGIDGETQYF.

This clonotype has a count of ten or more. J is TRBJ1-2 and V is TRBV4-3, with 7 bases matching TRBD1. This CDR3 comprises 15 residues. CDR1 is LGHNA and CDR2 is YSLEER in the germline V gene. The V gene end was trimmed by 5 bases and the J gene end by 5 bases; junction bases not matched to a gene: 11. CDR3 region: CASSDLTGNRYGYTF. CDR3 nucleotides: TGCGCCAGCAGCGACTTGACAGGGAATAGGTATGGCTACACCTTC.

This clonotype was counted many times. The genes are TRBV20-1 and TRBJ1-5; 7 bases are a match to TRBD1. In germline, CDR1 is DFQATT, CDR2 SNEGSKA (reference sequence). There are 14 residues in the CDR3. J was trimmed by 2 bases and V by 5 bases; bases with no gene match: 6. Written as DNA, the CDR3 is TGCAGTGCTCAGGGAGGGGGCGGCAATCAGCCCCAGCATTTT. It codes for CSAQGGGGNQPQHF.

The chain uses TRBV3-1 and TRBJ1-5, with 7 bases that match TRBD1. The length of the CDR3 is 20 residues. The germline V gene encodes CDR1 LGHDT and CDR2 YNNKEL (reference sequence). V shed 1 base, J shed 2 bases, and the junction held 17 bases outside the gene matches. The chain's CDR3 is CASSQGTYTGAMKGNQPQHF. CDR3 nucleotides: TGTGCCAGCAGCCAAGGTACATACACAGGGGCAATGAAGGGCAATCAGCCCCAGCATTTT.

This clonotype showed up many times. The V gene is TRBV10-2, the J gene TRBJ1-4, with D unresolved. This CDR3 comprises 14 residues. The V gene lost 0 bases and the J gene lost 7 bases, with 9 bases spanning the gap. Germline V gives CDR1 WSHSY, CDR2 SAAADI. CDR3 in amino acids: CASSESTTVEKLFF. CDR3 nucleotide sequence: TGCGCCAGCAGTGAGTCGACGACTGTTGAAAAACTGTTTTTT.

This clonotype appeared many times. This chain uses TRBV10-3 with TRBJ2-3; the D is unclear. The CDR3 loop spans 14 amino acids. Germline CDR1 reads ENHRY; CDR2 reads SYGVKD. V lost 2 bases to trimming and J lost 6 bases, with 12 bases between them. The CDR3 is CAISENGPSDTQYF. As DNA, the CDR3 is TGTGCCATCAGTGAGAATGGGCCGTCTGATACGCAGTATTTT.

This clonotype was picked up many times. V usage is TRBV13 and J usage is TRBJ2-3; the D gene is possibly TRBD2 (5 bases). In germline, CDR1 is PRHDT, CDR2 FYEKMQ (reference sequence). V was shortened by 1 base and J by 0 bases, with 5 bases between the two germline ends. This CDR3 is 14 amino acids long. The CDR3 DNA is TGTGCCAGCAGCTTAGCGGGAAGCACAGATACGCAGTATTTT. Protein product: CASSLAGSTDTQYF.

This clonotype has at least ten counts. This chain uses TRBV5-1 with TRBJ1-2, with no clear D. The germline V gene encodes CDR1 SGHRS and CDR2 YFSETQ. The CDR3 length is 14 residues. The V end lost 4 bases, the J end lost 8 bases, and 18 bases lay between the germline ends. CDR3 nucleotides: TGCGCCAGCAGCACCCAGGTTTCTTCGAGCGGCTACACCTTC. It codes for CASSTQVSSSGYTF.

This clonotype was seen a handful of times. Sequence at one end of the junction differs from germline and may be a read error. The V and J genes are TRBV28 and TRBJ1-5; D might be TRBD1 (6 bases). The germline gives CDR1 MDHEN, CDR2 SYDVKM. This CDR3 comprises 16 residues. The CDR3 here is CARSLFEGDINQPQHF. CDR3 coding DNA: TGTGCCAGAAGTTTATTTGAGGGGGATATCAATCAGCCCCAGCATTTT.

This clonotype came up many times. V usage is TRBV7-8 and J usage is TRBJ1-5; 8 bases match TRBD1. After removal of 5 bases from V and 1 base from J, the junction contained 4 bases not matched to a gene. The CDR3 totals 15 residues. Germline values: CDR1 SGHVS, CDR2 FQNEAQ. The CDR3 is CASSPRTGSNQPQHF. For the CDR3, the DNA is TGTGCCAGCAGCCCGAGGACAGGGAGCAATCAGCCCCAGCATTTT.

CDR3 sequence reads: CASREGQVGCYF. The CDR3 DNA follows: TGCGCCAGCAGGGAAGGACAGGTGGGTTGCTACTTC. The chain links TRBV5-1 to TRBJ2-7; the match to TRBD1 covers 7 bases. With V trimmed by 5 bases and J by 13 bases, 12 bases remained unmatched. The CDR3 contains 12 residues. CDR1 is SGHRS, CDR2 YFSETQ, per germline.